This T cell receptor (beta chain) was captured in a study of shared clonotypes between healthy human individuals. Several immunoSEQ 96-well plates shared each subset's DNA, each plate a replicate. The protocol was immunoSEQ multiplex PCR, while the TCRdb copy is restricted to in-frame clones and leaves out a portion. The sample records some 2,000,000 clones, approximately 94% being singletons. CDR3 length: 19 amino acids. V lost 0 bases, J lost 2 bases, and 10 bases stayed unmatched. Germline-derived CDR1 and CDR2 are LGHNA and YNFKEQ. The sequencing input was naive CD4+ T cells sorted from blood. Noted subset: CD45RA+ positively selected. The J gene is TRBJ2-3, the V gene TRBV4-2; 11 nucleotides agree with TRBD2. This clonotype originated in a man aged 18-30 years in good health. The DNA of the CDR3 is TGTGCCAGCAGCCAAGAATCTAGCGGGGGGTCTGGGGTCACAGATACGCAGTATTTT. Residues: CASSQESSGGSGVTDTQYF.